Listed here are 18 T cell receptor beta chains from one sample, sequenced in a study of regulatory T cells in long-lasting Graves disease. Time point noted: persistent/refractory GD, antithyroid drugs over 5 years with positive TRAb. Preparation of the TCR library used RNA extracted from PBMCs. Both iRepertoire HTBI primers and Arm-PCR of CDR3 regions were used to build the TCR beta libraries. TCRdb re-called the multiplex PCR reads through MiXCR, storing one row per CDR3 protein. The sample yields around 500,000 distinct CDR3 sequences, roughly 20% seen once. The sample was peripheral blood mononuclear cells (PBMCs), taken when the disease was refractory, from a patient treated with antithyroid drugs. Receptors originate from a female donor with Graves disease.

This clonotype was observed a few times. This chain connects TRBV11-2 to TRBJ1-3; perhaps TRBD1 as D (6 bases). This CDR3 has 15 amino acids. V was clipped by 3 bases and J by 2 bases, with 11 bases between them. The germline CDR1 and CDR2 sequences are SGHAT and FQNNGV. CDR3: CASSFPDSPGNTIYF. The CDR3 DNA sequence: TGTGCCAGCAGCTTCCCGGACAGCCCTGGAAACACCATATATTTT.

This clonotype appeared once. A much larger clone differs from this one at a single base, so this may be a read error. CDR3 sequence (DNA): TGTGCCAGCAGCCTAATCGGACAGGGTGACTATGGCCACACCTTC. It specifies CASSLIGQGDYGHTF. The rearrangement links TRBV7-8 to TRBJ1-2; 8 positions match TRBD1. Germline lookup yields CDR1 SGHVS and CDR2 FQNEAQ. The CDR3 is made up of 15 amino acids.

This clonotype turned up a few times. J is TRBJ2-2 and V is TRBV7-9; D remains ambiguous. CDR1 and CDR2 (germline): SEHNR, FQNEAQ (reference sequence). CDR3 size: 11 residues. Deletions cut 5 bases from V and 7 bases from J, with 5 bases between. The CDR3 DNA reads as TGTGCCAGCAGCAAATACGGGGAGCTGTTTTTT. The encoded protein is CASSKYGELFF.

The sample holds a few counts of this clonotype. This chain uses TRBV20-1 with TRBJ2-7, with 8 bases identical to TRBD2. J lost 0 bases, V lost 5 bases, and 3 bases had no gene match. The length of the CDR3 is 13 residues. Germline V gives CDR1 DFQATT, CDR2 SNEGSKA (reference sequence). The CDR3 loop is CSAQRESSYEQYF. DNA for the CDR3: TGCAGTGCTCAGCGGGAGAGCTCCTACGAGCAGTACTTC.

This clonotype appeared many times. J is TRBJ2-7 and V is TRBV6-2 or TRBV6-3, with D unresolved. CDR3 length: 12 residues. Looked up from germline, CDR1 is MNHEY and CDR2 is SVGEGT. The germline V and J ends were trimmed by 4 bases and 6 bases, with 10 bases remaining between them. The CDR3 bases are TGTGCCAGCAGTTGGGCCTCAGGCGAGCAGTACTTC. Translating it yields CASSWASGEQYF.

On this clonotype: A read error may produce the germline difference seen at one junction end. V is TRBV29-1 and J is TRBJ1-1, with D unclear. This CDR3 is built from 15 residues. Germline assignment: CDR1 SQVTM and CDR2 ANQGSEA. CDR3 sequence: CSVEVQGAVRTEAFF. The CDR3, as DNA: TGCAGCGTAGAAGTCCAAGGCGCGGTTAGGACTGAAGCTTTCTTT.

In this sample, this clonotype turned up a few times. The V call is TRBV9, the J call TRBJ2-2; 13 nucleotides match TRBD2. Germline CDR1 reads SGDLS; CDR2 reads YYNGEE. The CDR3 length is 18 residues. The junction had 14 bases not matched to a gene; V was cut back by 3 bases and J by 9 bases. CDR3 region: CASSEGLAGSTTGWELFF. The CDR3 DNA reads TGTGCCAGCAGCGAGGGACTAGCGGGAAGCACCACTGGATGGGAGCTGTTTTTT.

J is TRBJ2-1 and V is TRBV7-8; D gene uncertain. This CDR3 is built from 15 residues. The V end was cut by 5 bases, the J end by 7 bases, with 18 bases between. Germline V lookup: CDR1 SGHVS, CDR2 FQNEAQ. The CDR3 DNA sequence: TGTGCCAGCAGCGCCCCGTCCAACGTCCGAAATGAGCAGTTCTTC. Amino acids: CASSAPSNVRNEQFF.

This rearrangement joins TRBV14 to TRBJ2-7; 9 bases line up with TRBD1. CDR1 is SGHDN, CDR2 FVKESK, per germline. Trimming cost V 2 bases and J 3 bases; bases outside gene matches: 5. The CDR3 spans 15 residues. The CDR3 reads CASSQRGQGGYEQYF. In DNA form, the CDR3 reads TGTGCCAGCAGCCAACGGGGACAGGGCGGCTACGAGCAGTACTTC.

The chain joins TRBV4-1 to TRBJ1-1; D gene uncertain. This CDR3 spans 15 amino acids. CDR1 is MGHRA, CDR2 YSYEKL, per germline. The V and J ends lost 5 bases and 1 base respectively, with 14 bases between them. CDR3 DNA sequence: TGCGCCAGCAGCTTGCGCCCGGACGGGAACACTGAAGCTTTCTTT. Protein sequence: CASSLRPDGNTEAFF.

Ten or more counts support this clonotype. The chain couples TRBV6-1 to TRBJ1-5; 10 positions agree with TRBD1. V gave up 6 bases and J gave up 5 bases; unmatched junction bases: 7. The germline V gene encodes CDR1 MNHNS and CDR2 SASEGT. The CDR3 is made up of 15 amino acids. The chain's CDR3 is CASRSRDRGHQPQHF. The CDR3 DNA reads TGTGCCAGCAGGAGCCGGGACAGGGGACATCAGCCCCAGCATTTT.

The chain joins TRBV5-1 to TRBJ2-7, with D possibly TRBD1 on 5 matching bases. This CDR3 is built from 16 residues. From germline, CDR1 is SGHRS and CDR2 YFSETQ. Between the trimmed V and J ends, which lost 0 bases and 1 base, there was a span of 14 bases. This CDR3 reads CASSLVGRGFSYEQYF. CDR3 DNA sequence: TGCGCCAGCAGCTTGGTTGGTAGGGGCTTTTCCTACGAGCAGTACTTC.

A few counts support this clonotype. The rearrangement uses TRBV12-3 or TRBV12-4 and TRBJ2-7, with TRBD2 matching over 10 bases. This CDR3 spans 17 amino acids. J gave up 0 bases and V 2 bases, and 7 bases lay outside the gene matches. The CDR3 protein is CASSLLAGAATSYEQYF. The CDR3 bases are TGTGCCAGCAGTTTACTAGCGGGAGCCGCCACCTCCTACGAGCAGTACTTC.

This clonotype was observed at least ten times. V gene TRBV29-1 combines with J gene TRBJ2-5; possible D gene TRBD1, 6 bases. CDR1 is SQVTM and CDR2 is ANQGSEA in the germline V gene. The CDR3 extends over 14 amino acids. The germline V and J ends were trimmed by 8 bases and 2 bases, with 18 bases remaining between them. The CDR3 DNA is TGCAGCACAATGGGACATCAAGGGCAAGAGACCCAGTACTTC. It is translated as CSTMGHQGQETQYF.

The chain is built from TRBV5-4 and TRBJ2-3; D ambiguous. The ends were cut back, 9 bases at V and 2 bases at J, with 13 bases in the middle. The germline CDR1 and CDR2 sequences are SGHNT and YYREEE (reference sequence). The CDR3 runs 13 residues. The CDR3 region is CATRLADTDTQYF. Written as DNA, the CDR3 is TGTGCCACGAGACTGGCCGACACAGATACGCAGTATTTT.

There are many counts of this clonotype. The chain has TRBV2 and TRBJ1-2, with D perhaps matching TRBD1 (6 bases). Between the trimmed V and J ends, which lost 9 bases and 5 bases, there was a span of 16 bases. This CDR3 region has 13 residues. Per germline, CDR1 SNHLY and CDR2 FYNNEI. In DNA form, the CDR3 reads TGTGCCAGGACCAAACAGGGAACTTATGGCTACACCTTC. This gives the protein CARTKQGTYGYTF. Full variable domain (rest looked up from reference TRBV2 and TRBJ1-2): EPEVTQTPSHQVTQMGQEVILRCVPISNHLYFYWYRQILGQKVEFLVSFYNNEISEKSEIFDDQFSVERPDGSNFTLKIRSTKLEDSAMYFCARTKQGTYGYTFGSGTRLTVV.

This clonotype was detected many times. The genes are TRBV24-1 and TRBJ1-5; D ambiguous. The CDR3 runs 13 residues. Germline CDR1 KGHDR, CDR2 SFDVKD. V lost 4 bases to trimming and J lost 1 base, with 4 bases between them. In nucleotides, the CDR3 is TGTGCCACCAGTGAACAGAGCAATCAGCCCCAGCATTTT. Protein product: CATSEQSNQPQHF.

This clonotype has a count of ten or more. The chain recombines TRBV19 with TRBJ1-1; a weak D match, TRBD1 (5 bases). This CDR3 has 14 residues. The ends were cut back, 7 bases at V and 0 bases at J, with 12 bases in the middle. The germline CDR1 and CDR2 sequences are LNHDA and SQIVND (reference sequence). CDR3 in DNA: TGTGCCAGTACCTTTGGGACGGTGAACACTGAAGCTTTCTTT. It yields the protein CASTFGTVNTEAFF.